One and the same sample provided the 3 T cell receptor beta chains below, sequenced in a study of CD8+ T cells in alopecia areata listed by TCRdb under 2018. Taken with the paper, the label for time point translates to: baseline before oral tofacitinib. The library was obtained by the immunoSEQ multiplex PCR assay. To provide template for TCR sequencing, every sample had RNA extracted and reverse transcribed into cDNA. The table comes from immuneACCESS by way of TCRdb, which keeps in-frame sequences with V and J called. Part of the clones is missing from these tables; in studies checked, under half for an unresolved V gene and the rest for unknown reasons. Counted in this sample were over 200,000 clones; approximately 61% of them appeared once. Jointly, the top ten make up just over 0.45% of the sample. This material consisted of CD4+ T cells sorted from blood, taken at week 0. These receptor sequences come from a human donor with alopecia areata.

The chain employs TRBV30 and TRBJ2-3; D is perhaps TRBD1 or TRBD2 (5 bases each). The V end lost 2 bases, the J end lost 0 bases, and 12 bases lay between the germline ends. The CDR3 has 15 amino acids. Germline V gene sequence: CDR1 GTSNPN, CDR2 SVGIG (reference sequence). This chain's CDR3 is CAWSRGETSTDTQYF. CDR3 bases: TGTGCCTGGAGTAGGGGAGAGACTAGCACAGATACGCAGTATTTT.

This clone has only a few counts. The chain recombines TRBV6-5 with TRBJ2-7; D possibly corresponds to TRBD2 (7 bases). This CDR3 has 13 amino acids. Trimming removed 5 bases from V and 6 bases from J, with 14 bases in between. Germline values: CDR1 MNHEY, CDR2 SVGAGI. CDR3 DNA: TGTGCCAGCAGTACGGCGAGGGGGGGCGAGCAGTACTTC. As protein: CASSTARGGEQYF.

CDR3 residues: CASGGLRDWTDTQYF. The CDR3, as DNA: TGTGCCAGCGGGGGCCTAAGGGATTGGACAGATACGCAGTATTTT. This chain links TRBV2 with TRBJ2-3, with D perhaps matching TRBD1 (6 bases). Per the germline V gene, CDR1 is SNHLY and CDR2 is FYNNEI. Trimming pared 8 bases from V and 3 bases from J, leaving 18 bases between. The CDR3 covers 15 residues.